This TCR beta chain was recovered during a study of patients and donors after allogeneic stem cell transplantation (dated by TCRdb to about 2020). Receptors were amplified or captured by RT-PCR. For sequencing, a NextSeq 550 was employed. The public sequencing data were trimmed at Q25 with fastp and processed into clonotypes with MiXCR by TCRdb, which kept only in-frame beta chains. Entries that share a CDR3 protein sequence are merged under the most common genes and DNA. For this sample the table gives approximately 60,000 distinct CDR3 sequences, of which about an eighth were detected only once. Around 33% of the sample is in the top ten clones. There are many counts of this clonotype. No cognate antigen has been identified for it. No much larger clone is present one base from it, and per-base qualities are unavailable. V loses 4 bases of germline sequence and J loses 6 bases, and the interval between the two ends is 22 bases. Per the germline V gene (reference sequence), SGHKS is the CDR1 and YYEKEE is the CDR2. Including the terminal cysteine and phenylalanine, the CDR3 comprises 16 residues. Just the 48-base CDR3 DNA is kept, in frame starting at base 1.

The chain was built from TRBV5-5 and TRBJ1-1, with no confident D gene call. Material for sequencing was blood, either unsorted or a sorted T cell fraction (not recorded which). The receptor's source is a human donor who was either an allogeneic HSCT recipient or a stem cell or donor lymphocyte infusion donor (not recorded which). It is not recorded whose cells these are; they may come from a transplant donor. The DNA reads as follows: TGTGCCAGCAGCCCAAGCCTTTCTCGGTCCCACGCTGAAGCTTTCTTT. This codes for CASSPSLSRSHAEAFF. Joined to the reference TRBV5-5 and TRBJ1-1 proteins, this CDR3 gives the full variable domain: DAGVTQSPTHLIKTRGQQVTLRCSPISGHKSVSWYQQVLGQGPQFIFQYYEKEERGRGNFPDRFSARQFPNYSSELNVNALLLGDSALYLCASSPSLSRSHAEAFFGQGTRLTVV.